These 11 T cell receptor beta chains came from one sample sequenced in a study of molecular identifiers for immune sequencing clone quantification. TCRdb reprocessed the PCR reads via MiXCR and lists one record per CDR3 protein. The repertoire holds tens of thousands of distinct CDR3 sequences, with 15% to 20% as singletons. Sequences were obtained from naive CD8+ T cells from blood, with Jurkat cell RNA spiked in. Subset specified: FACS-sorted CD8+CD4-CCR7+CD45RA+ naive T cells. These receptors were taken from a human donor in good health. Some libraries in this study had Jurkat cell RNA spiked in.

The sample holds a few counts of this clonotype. The CDR3 spells CASSPMGGRDNEQFF. For the CDR3, the DNA is TGTGCCAGCAGCCCTATGGGAGGGAGGGACAATGAGCAGTTCTTC. The chain has TRBV7-8 and TRBJ2-1; 7 bases are a match to TRBD2. CDR1 SGHVS and CDR2 FQNEAQ come from the germline V gene. The CDR3 consists of 15 residues. The V and J ends lost 5 bases and 5 bases, in that order; junction bases with no gene match: 9.

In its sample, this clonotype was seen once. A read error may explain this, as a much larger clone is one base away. The CDR3 loop is CASTLERPEEGYEQYF. In nucleotides, the CDR3 is TGTGCTAGCACCTTAGAGAGACCCGAAGAGGGCTACGAGCAGTACTTC. The genes are TRBV7-7 and TRBJ2-7; D perhaps matches TRBD2 (5 bases). CDR3 size: 16 residues. Germline-derived CDR1 and CDR2 are SSHAT and FNYEAQ (reference sequence).

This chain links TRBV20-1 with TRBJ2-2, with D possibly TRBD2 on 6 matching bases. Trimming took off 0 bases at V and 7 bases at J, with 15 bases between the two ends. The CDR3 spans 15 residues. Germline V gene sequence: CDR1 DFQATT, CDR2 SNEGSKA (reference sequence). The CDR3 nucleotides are TGCAGTGCTAGAGATCACGGGAGTGCAGGCGGGGAGCTGTTTTTT. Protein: CSARDHGSAGGELFF.

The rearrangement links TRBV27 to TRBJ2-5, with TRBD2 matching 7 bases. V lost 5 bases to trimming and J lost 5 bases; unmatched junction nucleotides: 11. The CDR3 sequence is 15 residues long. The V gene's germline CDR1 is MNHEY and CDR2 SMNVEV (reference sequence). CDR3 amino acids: CASSPLAEESETQYF. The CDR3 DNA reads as TGTGCCAGCAGTCCTCTAGCGGAGGAGAGTGAGACCCAGTACTTC.

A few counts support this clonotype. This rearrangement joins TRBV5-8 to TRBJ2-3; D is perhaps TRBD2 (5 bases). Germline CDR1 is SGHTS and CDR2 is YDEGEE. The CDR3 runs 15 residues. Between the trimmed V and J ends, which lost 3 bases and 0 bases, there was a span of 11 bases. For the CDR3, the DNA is TGTGCCAGCAGCTGGGCGGACTCTAGCACAGATACGCAGTATTTT. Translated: CASSWADSSTDTQYF.

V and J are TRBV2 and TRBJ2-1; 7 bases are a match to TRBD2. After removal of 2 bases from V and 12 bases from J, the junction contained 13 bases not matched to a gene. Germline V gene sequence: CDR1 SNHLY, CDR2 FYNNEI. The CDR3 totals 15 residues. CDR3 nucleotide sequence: TGTGCCAGCAGTGAATGGCTAGCGGAGGAGCTCATGCAGTTCTTC. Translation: CASSEWLAEELMQFF.

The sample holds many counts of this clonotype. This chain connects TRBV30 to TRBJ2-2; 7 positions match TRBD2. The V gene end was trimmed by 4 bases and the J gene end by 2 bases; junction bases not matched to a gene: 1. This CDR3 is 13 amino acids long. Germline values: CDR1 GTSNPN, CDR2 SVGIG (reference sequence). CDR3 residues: CAWTSGNTGELFF. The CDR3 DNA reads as TGTGCCTGGACTAGCGGAAACACCGGGGAGCTGTTTTTT.

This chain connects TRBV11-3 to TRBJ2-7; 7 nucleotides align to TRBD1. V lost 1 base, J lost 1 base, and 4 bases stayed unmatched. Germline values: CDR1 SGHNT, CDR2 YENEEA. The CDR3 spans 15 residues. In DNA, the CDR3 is TGTGCCAGCAGCTTAGCGGTGGACAGGTCCTACGAGCAGTACTTC. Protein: CASSLAVDRSYEQYF. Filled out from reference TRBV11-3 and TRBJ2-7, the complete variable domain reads EAGVVQSPRYKIIEKKQPVAFWCNPISGHNTLYWYLQNLGQGPELLIRYENEEAVDDSQLPKDRFSAERLKGVDSTLKIQPAELGDSAVYLCASSLAVDRSYEQYFGPGTRLTVT.

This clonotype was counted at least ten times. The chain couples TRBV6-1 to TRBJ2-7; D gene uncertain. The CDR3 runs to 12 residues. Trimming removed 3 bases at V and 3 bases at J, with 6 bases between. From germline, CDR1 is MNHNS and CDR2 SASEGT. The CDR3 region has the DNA TGTGCCAGCAGTGAGTATAACTACGAGCAGTACTTC. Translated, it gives CASSEYNYEQYF.

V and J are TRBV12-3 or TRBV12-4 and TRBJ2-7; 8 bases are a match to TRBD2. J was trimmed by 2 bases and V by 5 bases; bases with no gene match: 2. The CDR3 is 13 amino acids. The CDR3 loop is CASSPSGPYEQYF. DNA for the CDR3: TGTGCCAGCAGTCCTAGCGGGCCCTACGAGCAGTACTTC.

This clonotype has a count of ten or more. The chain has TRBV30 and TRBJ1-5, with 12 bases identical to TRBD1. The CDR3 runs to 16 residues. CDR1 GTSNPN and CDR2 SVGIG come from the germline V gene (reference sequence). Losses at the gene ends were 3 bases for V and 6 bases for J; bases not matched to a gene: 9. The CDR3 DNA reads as TGTGCCTGGAGGGGTAACCGGGACAGGGGGCGTCAGCCCCAGCATTTT. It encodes CAWRGNRDRGRQPQHF. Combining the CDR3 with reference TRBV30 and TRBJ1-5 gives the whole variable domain SQTIHQWPATLVQPVGSPLSLECTVEGTSNPNLYWYRQAAGRGLQLLFYSVGIGQISSEVPQNLSASRPQDRQFILSSKKLLLSDSGFYLCAWRGNRDRGRQPQHFGDGTRLSIL.